This T cell receptor (beta chain) was captured by sequencing in a study of blood T cell repertoires in COVID-19. This CDR3 contains 13 residues. Germline assignment: CDR1 DFQATT and CDR2 SNEGSKA (reference sequence). The V gene lost 3 bases and the J gene lost 8 bases, with 16 bases spanning the gap. This clone came up a few times. Assay: immunoSEQ multiplex PCR; the TCRdb copy retains only in-frame clones and omits some. This table has under 450,000 clones, approximately 84% appearing once. The sample consisted of PBMCs or T cells enriched from blood (not recorded which). The receptor was derived from a woman in her 30s who had recovered from COVID-19. This sequence joins TRBV20-1 and TRBJ1-2, with D tentatively TRBD1 (5 bases). The CDR3 sequence: CSASPGSSAGYTF. CDR3 nucleotides: TGCAGTGCTAGTCCAGGGTCTTCGGCGGGCTACACCTTC.